The 23 T cell receptor beta chains below all came from one sample that was sequenced in a study of radiotherapy plus CTLA-4 blockade in lung cancer. TCRdb keeps only in-frame clones here, not all; method: immunoSEQ multiplex PCR. The table has around 30,000 clones, roughly 71% seen once. Sequenced here: peripheral blood, sampled from a patient treated with radiotherapy plus ipilimumab. The receptor source for this set is a human donor with non-small cell lung cancer who had stable disease on radiotherapy plus ipilimumab.

V usage is TRBV5-1 and J usage is TRBJ2-6, with 9 positions matching TRBD1. The ends lost 0 bases at V and 6 bases at J; junction bases unmatched: 7. The length of the CDR3 is 17 residues. Germline assignment: CDR1 SGHRS and CDR2 YFSETQ. Here the CDR3 reads CASSLGGQGGVANVLTF. In nucleotides, the CDR3 is TGCGCCAGCAGCTTGGGGGGACAGGGTGGTGTGGCCAACGTCCTGACTTTC.

The V and J genes are TRBV27 and TRBJ2-1; D possibly corresponds to TRBD2 (6 bases). V lost 6 bases, J lost 0 bases, and 18 bases lay in between. The CDR3 has 17 residues. Per the germline V gene, CDR1 is MNHEY and CDR2 is SMNVEV (reference sequence). CDR3 bases: TGTGCCAGCAGCAAAGCCAAAATAGCGGACTCCTACAATGAGCAGTTCTTC. Amino acid sequence: CASSKAKIADSYNEQFF.

This sequence joins TRBV5-6 and TRBJ1-2; TRBD1 aligns across 8 bases. The V gene's germline CDR1 is SGHDT and CDR2 YYEEEE. This CDR3 is built from 13 residues. J was trimmed by 4 bases and V by 4 bases; bases with no gene match: 3. CDR3 nucleotide sequence: TGTGCCAGCAGCGCCGACAGGGGCTATGGCTACACCTTC. Its translation is CASSADRGYGYTF.

This clone was seen a single time. The chain carries TRBV18 and TRBJ1-5; D not certain. This CDR3 comprises 13 residues. The V and J ends lost 2 bases and 6 bases respectively, with 8 bases between them. Germline V CDR1 and CDR2: KGHSH, LQKENI. The CDR3 DNA is TGTGCCAGCTCACCATCCTTGGCTCAGCCCCAGCATTTT. This sequence encodes CASSPSLAQPQHF. The variable domain in full, completed from reference TRBV18 and TRBJ1-5, reads NAGVMQNPRHLVRRRGQEARLRCSPMKGHSHVYWYRQLPEEGLKFMVYLQKENIIDESGMPKERFSAEFPKEGPSILRIQQVVRGDSAAYFCASSPSLAQPQHFGDGTRLSIL.

This clone was picked up a small number of times. The gene calls are TRBV19 and TRBJ1-3; TRBD1 is a possible D gene (5 bases). CDR1 and CDR2 from the germline V gene are LNHDA and SQIVND (reference sequence). The CDR3 is 16 amino acids. V lost 2 bases and J 3 bases, leaving 14 bases between the germline ends. The CDR3 DNA is TGTGCCAGTAGTATATCTCGGGACCACGTTGGAAACACCATATATTTT. This sequence encodes CASSISRDHVGNTIYF.

The rearrangement joins TRBV6-6 to TRBJ2-7; D gene ambiguous. CDR1 is MNHNY and CDR2 is SVGAGI in the germline V gene (reference sequence). This CDR3 comprises 15 residues. Trimming took 0 bases from V and 11 from J, leaving 20 bases between them. This chain's CDR3 is CASSYSAPSRALEYF. DNA for the CDR3: TGTGCCAGCAGTTACTCTGCCCCCTCCCGGGCCCTTGAGTACTTC.

The rearrangement links TRBV6-1 to TRBJ1-3; no clear D. CDR1 and CDR2 (germline): MNHNS, SASEGT. Trimming cost V 6 bases and J 0 bases, with 12 bases left between them. This CDR3 comprises 15 residues. Here the CDR3 reads CASRKDLNSGNTIYF. The CDR3 nucleotides are TGTGCCAGCAGGAAGGACCTAAACTCTGGAAACACCATATATTTT.

The chain carries TRBV7-2 and TRBJ2-7; 7 nucleotides line up with TRBD2. CDR3 size: 15 residues. Germline V CDR1 and CDR2: SGHTA, FQGNSA. Trimming took 1 base from V and 1 from J; bases not matched to a gene: 4. The CDR3 loop is CASSLGGGNSYEQYF. The CDR3 coding sequence is TGTGCCAGCAGCTTAGGGGGAGGGAATTCCTACGAGCAGTACTTC.

This sequence joins TRBV19 and TRBJ1-3; a possible D gene is TRBD1 (6 bases). Germline V gene sequence: CDR1 LNHDA, CDR2 SQIVND (reference sequence). Trimming pared 4 bases from V and 0 bases from J, leaving 13 bases between. The CDR3 consists of 16 residues. The CDR3 loop reads CASSTGHTTSGNTIYF. CDR3 coding DNA: TGTGCCAGTAGTACGGGACATACGACCTCTGGAAACACCATATATTTT.

The CDR3 DNA follows: TGTGCCAGCAGCTTAGGCTCTAGCGGGACAGAGACCCAGTACTTC. This codes for CASSLGSSGTETQYF. The chain employs TRBV7-9 and TRBJ2-5, with 9 bases fitting TRBD2. The V and J ends lost 1 base and 4 bases, in that order; junction bases with no gene match: 4. Germline loops: CDR1 SEHNR, CDR2 FQNEAQ (reference sequence). This CDR3 spans 15 amino acids.

The chain links TRBV11-1 to TRBJ1-4; possible D gene TRBD1, 6 bases. The V gene lost 5 bases and the J gene lost 5 bases, with 15 bases spanning the gap. The germline V gene encodes CDR1 SGHAT and CDR2 FQDESV (reference sequence). The CDR3 has 15 residues. CDR3 loop: CASSRRGARNEKLFF. In DNA, the CDR3 is TGTGCCAGCAGCCGAAGGGGGGCCCGAAATGAAAAACTGTTTTTT.

The V gene is TRBV7-6, the J gene TRBJ2-1; possibly TRBD2 for D (6 bases). Germline V gives CDR1 SGHVS, CDR2 FNYEAQ. The CDR3 runs to 14 residues. Trimming took off 2 bases at V and 9 bases at J, with 14 bases between the two ends. The chain's CDR3 is CASSLRLDGIEQFF. CDR3 DNA: TGTGCCAGCAGCTTACGACTAGATGGTATTGAGCAGTTCTTC.

The rearrangement links TRBV11-2 to TRBJ2-7; TRBD1 matches at 8 bases. V lost 5 bases to trimming and J lost 2 bases; unmatched junction nucleotides: 5. This CDR3 comprises 14 residues. Germline V gene sequence: CDR1 SGHAT, CDR2 FQNNGV. CDR3 in DNA: TGTGCCAGCAGCCCAGACAGGGGAACCTACGAGCAGTACTTC. Its translation is CASSPDRGTYEQYF.

J is TRBJ2-7 and V is TRBV10-3, with 10 bases identical to TRBD2. V was pared by 2 bases and J by 6 bases, with 4 bases of the junction left unmatched. The CDR3 is made up of 14 amino acids. Germline V CDR1 and CDR2: ENHRY, SYGVKD. DNA of the CDR3: TGTGCCATCAGTGAGAGGACTAGCGGACGCGAGCAGTACTTC. It is translated as CAISERTSGREQYF.

V gene TRBV27 combines with J gene TRBJ2-3, with D possibly TRBD2 on 6 matching bases. Germline CDR1 MNHEY, CDR2 SMNVEV (reference sequence). Trimming pared 5 bases from V and 2 bases from J, leaving 14 bases between. This CDR3 comprises 15 residues. The CDR3 protein is CASSRVGGPTDTQYF. The CDR3 DNA follows: TGTGCCAGCAGTCGGGTGGGGGGACCCACAGATACGCAGTATTTT.

This sequence joins TRBV7-9 and TRBJ2-5; TRBD1 matches 7 bases. The junction had 11 bases not matched to a gene; V was cut back by 8 bases and J by 2 bases. The CDR3 loop spans 15 amino acids. CDR1 is SEHNR, CDR2 FQNEAQ, per germline (reference sequence). The CDR3 bases are TGTGCCAGCGCCACAGGGGTAGGTTGGCAAGAGACCCAGTACTTC. Translation: CASATGVGWQETQYF. Based on the CDR3 plus reference TRBV7-9 and TRBJ2-5, the full variable domain is DTGVSQNPRHKITKRGQNVTFRCDPISEHNRLYWYRQTLGQGPEFLTYFQNEAQLEKSRLLSDRFSAERPKGSFSTLEIQRTEQGDSAMYLCASATGVGWQETQYFGPGTRLLVL.

The chain is built from TRBV7-3 and TRBJ2-1, with D possibly being TRBD1 (5 bases). The CDR3 sequence is 15 residues long. V lost 2 bases and J lost 12, with 20 bases in between. From germline, CDR1 is SGHTA and CDR2 FQGTGA. The CDR3 here is CASSLDTGANVRQFF. The CDR3 DNA is TGTGCCAGCAGCTTAGATACAGGAGCCAATGTCCGGCAGTTCTTC.

The chain has TRBV5-1 and TRBJ2-3; TRBD2 agrees at 7 bases. The length of the CDR3 is 14 residues. Trimming removed 2 bases from V and 3 bases from J; junction bases left unmatched: 3. Germline assignment: CDR1 SGHRS and CDR2 YFSETQ. DNA for the CDR3: TGCGCCAGCAGCTTACAAGCGGGAACAGATACGCAGTATTTT. Protein product: CASSLQAGTDTQYF.

The rearrangement joins TRBV27 to TRBJ1-1; D is uncertain. This CDR3 is built from 11 residues. Per germline, CDR1 MNHEY and CDR2 SMNVEV (reference sequence). The germline V and J ends were trimmed by 4 bases and 11 bases, with 11 bases remaining between them. The CDR3 region has the DNA TGTGCCAGCAGTTCCAGGATGGGGGCTTTCTTT. The encoded protein is CASSSRMGAFF.

The CDR3 DNA reads TGTGCCAGCAGCTTAGTCGTAGCGGGAGGGCTCTACGAGCAGTACTTC. Its translation: CASSLVVAGGLYEQYF. The J gene is TRBJ2-7, the V gene TRBV11-3; 11 bases agree with TRBD2. Germline values: CDR1 SGHNT, CDR2 YENEEA. Trimming cost V 1 base and J 3 bases; bases outside gene matches: 5. This CDR3 spans 16 amino acids.

The chain carries TRBV9 and TRBJ2-1, with 8 bases matching TRBD2. V gave up 0 bases and J gave up 8 bases; unmatched junction bases: 7. The CDR3 runs to 15 residues. The germline gives CDR1 SGDLS, CDR2 YYNGEE. DNA for the CDR3: TGTGCCAGCAGCGTAGGAGCGGGAGCGGCGGATGAGCAGTTCTTC. Its translation: CASSVGAGAADEQFF. The complete variable domain, with remaining parts taken from reference TRBV9 and TRBJ2-1, reads DSGVTQTPKHLITATGQRVTLRCSPRSGDLSVYWYQQSLDQGLQFLIQYYNGEERAKGNILERFSAQQFPDLHSELNLSSLELGDSALYFCASSVGAGAADEQFFGPGTRLTVL.

The chain recombines TRBV2 with TRBJ2-3, with TRBD2 identical over 12 bases. Trimming cost V 7 bases and J 4 bases; bases outside gene matches: 6. The CDR3 totals 15 residues. Germline CDR1 reads SNHLY; CDR2 reads FYNNEI. The CDR3 DNA is TGTGCCAGCAAAGGACTAGCGGGGAAGGCAGATACGCAGTATTTT. This translates into CASKGLAGKADTQYF.

This clone appeared a few times. This rearrangement joins TRBV21-1 to TRBJ2-6. TRBV21-1 is designated a pseudogene. The CDR3 has 18 residues. The CDR3 region is CASSHKLLQQSRANVLTF. In DNA, the CDR3 is TGTGCCAGCAGTCATAAATTGCTACAACAAAGTCGGGCCAACGTCCTGACTTTC.